A selection of T cell receptor beta chains follows, all from one sample in a study of T cells expressing NK-cell markers. TCRdb re-called the 5' RACE reads, yielding one record per CDR3 amino acid sequence without DNA. This sample contains under 200,000 distinct CDR3 sequences. The sample was blood T cells: a sorted CD56 or NKG2C T cell subset, CD4+ or CD8+ T cells, or bulk PBMC T cells (not recorded which). These receptors came from a woman between 18 and 70 years old in good health. CDR3s include the opening cysteine and the closing phenylalanine or tryptophan.

CDR3aa	v_gene	j_gene
CASNGLGETQYF	TRBV14	TRBJ2-5
CASSLSPKGSPLHF	TRBV7-9	TRBJ1-6
CASNDRGRTDTQYF	TRBV12-3/TRBV12-4	TRBJ2-3
CASSRTSGGTSGAEQFF	TRBV3-1	TRBJ2-1
CASSLAWGNQETQYF	TRBV5-1	TRBJ2-5
CAWSVRVGGINIQYF	TRBV30	TRBJ2-4
CSARDPAARGTEAFF	TRBV20-1	TRBJ1-1
CASSQGLKRGTGELFF	TRBV14	TRBJ2-2
CASSSRRETQYF	TRBV10-2	TRBJ2-5
CSARDSGYGNSPLHF	TRBV20-1	TRBJ1-6
CASSAPGLATGELFF	TRBV5-1	TRBJ2-2
CASSPTSGGAGTDTQYF	TRBV6-1	TRBJ2-3
CASSQDRTATNYGYTF	TRBV4-2	TRBJ1-2
CASRPGGPRTDTQYF	TRBV5-1	TRBJ2-3
CASSATPQGANTGELFF	TRBV7-7	TRBJ2-2
CASSSGTREVEQFF	TRBV2	TRBJ2-1
CASSPRRGRTTDTQYF	TRBV27	TRBJ2-3
CASSYTGLNTGELFF	TRBV6-5	TRBJ2-2
CASSQRAPTNEKLFF	TRBV7-2	TRBJ1-4
CSVRGVSSYNEQFF	TRBV20-1	TRBJ2-1
CSAPGPLTTDTQYF	TRBV20-1	TRBJ2-3
CSATIATTDTQYF	TRBV20-1	TRBJ2-3
CASSLVRGDNEQFF	TRBV7-9	TRBJ2-1
CASSFDTAIYGYTF	TRBV5-1	TRBJ1-2
CASTRFGTGRRGTEAFF	TRBV3-1	TRBJ1-1
CASLAAGGAFQHF	TRBV6-1	TRBJ1-5
CASSPGTGDYGYTF	TRBV7-2	TRBJ1-2
CASSSGLAGAHNEQFF	TRBV5-1	TRBJ2-1
CSASGNSGSSGNTIYF	TRBV20-1	TRBJ1-3
CASSIKPASTDTQYF	TRBV19	TRBJ2-3
CASRQGLNTGELFF	TRBV19	TRBJ2-2
CASSGPGLAGGLVGYEQYF	TRBV4-2	TRBJ2-7
CASSQWGLAAGSSYEQYF	TRBV3-1	TRBJ2-7
CASSPLTGAGQETQYF	TRBV5-1	TRBJ2-5
CASSLGAGGLDGYTF	TRBV11-2	TRBJ1-2
CASSRDRSNTEAFF	TRBV6-1	TRBJ1-1
CASSASGEDYGYTF	TRBV5-1	TRBJ1-2
CASSSTLAGPSSYEQYF	TRBV28	TRBJ2-7
CASSLRGGGQPQHF	TRBV27	TRBJ1-5
CSAPGLSNTEAFF	TRBV20-1	TRBJ1-1